Shown below are 30 T cell receptor beta chains from a single sample sequenced in a study of identical twins. TCRdb recomputed calls from the 5' RACE reads with MiXCR, one row per CDR3 protein. The table records approximately 140,000 distinct CDR3 sequences, 3% to 4% of them present only once. Sequenced: memory T cells sorted from blood. Receptors were obtained from a man younger than 35 in good health.

This clonotype was detected ten times or more. The rearrangement joins TRBV9 to TRBJ2-6; the D is unclear. Trimming removed 1 base from V and 0 bases from J, with 14 bases in between. The CDR3 has 18 residues. Germline lookup yields CDR1 SGDLS and CDR2 YYNGEE. The CDR3 region is CASSVSMGYSSGANVLTF. As DNA, the CDR3 is TGTGCCAGCAGCGTATCTATGGGGTATAGCTCTGGGGCCAACGTCCTGACTTTC.

This clonotype showed up many times. The chain employs TRBV7-2 and TRBJ2-1; unclear D gene. CDR3 length equals 15 residues. Between the trimmed V and J ends, which lost 2 bases and 4 bases, there was a span of 12 bases. Per germline, CDR1 SGHTA and CDR2 FQGNSA. In nucleotides, the CDR3 is TGTGCCAGCAGCTTACCGAGGTTTGGGTACAATGAGCAGTTCTTC. This gives the protein CASSLPRFGYNEQFF.

This clonotype has at least ten counts. This chain joins TRBV15 and TRBJ1-5, with D possibly TRBD1 on 5 matching bases. The CDR3 runs 13 residues. Germline values: CDR1 LNHNV, CDR2 YYDKDF (reference sequence). V dropped 0 bases and J dropped 6 bases, with 6 bases sitting between them. This CDR3 reads CATSRDRAQPQHF. DNA of the CDR3: TGTGCCACCAGCAGAGACAGGGCTCAGCCCCAGCATTTT.

This clonotype was seen at least ten times. V is TRBV29-1 and J is TRBJ2-5; D is unresolved. CDR1 is SQVTM and CDR2 is ANQGSEA in the germline V gene. V gave up 6 bases and J gave up 3 bases, with 14 bases separating them. The CDR3 contains 13 residues. The CDR3 protein is CSVRRSEKETQYF. CDR3 nucleotides: TGCAGCGTGAGGCGATCGGAAAAAGAGACCCAGTACTTC.

In its sample, this clonotype was seen many times. This sequence joins TRBV3-1 and TRBJ2-3; D assignment may be TRBD1 or TRBD2 (5 bases each). Trimming removed 1 base at V and 4 bases at J, with 9 bases between. There are 14 residues in the CDR3. Germline assignment: CDR1 LGHDT and CDR2 YNNKEL (reference sequence). DNA for the CDR3: TGTGCCAGCAGCCAAGGAGGGGATGCAGATACGCAGTATTTT. It translates to CASSQGGDADTQYF.

This clonotype was seen at least ten times. The chain uses TRBV20-1 and TRBJ2-5; D could derive from TRBD1 or TRBD2 (5 bases each). This CDR3 has 14 residues. The V and J ends lost 2 bases and 4 bases respectively, with 14 bases between them. From germline, CDR1 is DFQATT and CDR2 SNEGSKA (reference sequence). The CDR3 sequence: CSARSWGGSETQYF. In nucleotides, the CDR3 is TGCAGTGCTAGATCCTGGGGCGGGTCAGAGACCCAGTACTTC.

Ten or more counts support this clonotype. This chain uses TRBV12-3 or TRBV12-4 with TRBJ1-2, with 10 bases matching TRBD1. CDR3 length equals 13 residues. J was trimmed by 5 bases and V by 6 bases; bases with no gene match: 3. The CDR3 DNA is TGTGCCAGCAGCTTGGGACAGGGGTATGGCTACACCTTC. Amino acids: CASSLGQGYGYTF.

In this sample, this clonotype turned up many times. The gene calls are TRBV5-5 and TRBJ2-5; D remains ambiguous. The CDR3 has 14 residues. Per germline, CDR1 SGHKS and CDR2 YYEKEE (reference sequence). V shed 1 base and J shed 4 bases, with 11 bases lying between them. CDR3 amino acids: CASSLFSMGETQYF. CDR3 nucleotide sequence: TGTGCCAGCAGCTTGTTCTCGATGGGAGAGACCCAGTACTTC.

This clonotype showed up just a few times. The rearrangement joins TRBV6-1 to TRBJ2-3; 9 nucleotides match TRBD1. Per germline, CDR1 MNHNS and CDR2 SASEGT. The CDR3 consists of 15 residues. After removal of 4 bases from V and 3 bases from J, the junction contained 5 bases not matched to a gene. The CDR3 is CASSGQGVGTDTQYF. DNA of the CDR3: TGTGCCAGCAGTGGACAGGGGGTCGGGACAGATACGCAGTATTTT.

This clonotype was seen only a few times. The V gene is TRBV3-1, the J gene TRBJ1-2; D is unresolved. The CDR3 contains 11 residues. Germline lookup yields CDR1 LGHDT and CDR2 YNNKEL (reference sequence). The ends were cut back, 3 bases at V and 4 bases at J, with 3 bases in the middle. CDR3 region: CASSHSYGYTF. The CDR3 region has the DNA TGTGCCAGCAGCCACAGCTATGGCTACACCTTC.

Many counts were recorded for this clonotype. The V call is TRBV2, the J call TRBJ1-6, with 8 bases aligning to TRBD1. This CDR3 has 15 amino acids. Germline-derived CDR1 and CDR2 are SNHLY and FYNNEI. V was clipped by 6 bases and J by 5 bases; unmatched bases: 6. The CDR3 nucleotides are TGTGCCAGCAGGGAGCAGGGGGCAGATAATTCACCCCTCCACTTT. Translation: CASREQGADNSPLHF.

Ten or more counts support this clonotype. The CDR3 here is CASRGSLGNQPQHF. The CDR3 DNA reads TGTGCCAGCAGGGGATCGTTAGGAAATCAGCCCCAGCATTTT. The rearrangement links TRBV6-2 or TRBV6-3 to TRBJ1-5; D gene ambiguous. Germline V lookup: CDR1 MNHEY, CDR2 SVGEGT. V lost 6 bases to trimming and J lost 4 bases, with 13 bases between them. This CDR3 spans 14 amino acids.

This clonotype occurred many times. At one boundary the junction diverges from the germline segment, which might be a read error. The CDR3, as DNA: TGCAGCGTGGAAGGAACAGGAGGGAGAGACATTCAGTACTTC. This gives the protein CSVEGTGGRDIQYF. The chain has TRBV29-1 and TRBJ2-4; D is possibly TRBD2 (6 bases). This CDR3 has 14 amino acids. Germline CDR1 is SQVTM and CDR2 is ANQGSEA. The full variable domain, rest sourced from reference TRBV29-1 and TRBJ2-4, is SAVISQKPSRDICQRGTSLTIQCQVDSQVTMMFWYRQQPGQSLTLIATANQGSEATYESGFVIDKFPISRPNLTFSTLTVSNMSPEDSSIYLCSVEGTGGRDIQYFGAGTRLSVL.

This clonotype occurred many times. The genes are TRBV2 and TRBJ2-7, with D hard to call. The V end lost 5 bases, the J end lost 2 bases, and 13 bases lay between the germline ends. Germline V gene lookup returns CDR1 SNHLY and CDR2 FYNNEI. The CDR3 totals 14 residues. The CDR3 is CASSLPGLAYEQYF. CDR3 nucleotide sequence: TGTGCCAGCAGTTTACCCGGGTTAGCCTACGAGCAGTACTTC.

This clonotype was seen repeatedly, ten times or more. The chain links TRBV7-9 to TRBJ2-1; D is unresolved. Trimming removed 6 bases at V and 9 bases at J, with 12 bases between. The CDR3 has 12 residues. Germline V gene data show CDR1 as SEHNR and CDR2 as FQNEAQ (reference sequence). The DNA of the CDR3 is TGTGCCAGCAGTTCGGTGGTGGGTGAGCAGTTCTTC. Its protein product is CASSSVVGEQFF. The full variable domain, its missing parts supplied by reference TRBV7-9 and TRBJ2-1, is DTGVSQNPRHKITKRGQNVTFRCDPISEHNRLYWYRQTLGQGPEFLTYFQNEAQLEKSRLLSDRFSAERPKGSFSTLEIQRTEQGDSAMYLCASSSVVGEQFFGPGTRLTVL.

Notes on this clonotype: A much bigger clone sits one base away, suggesting this may be a read error. This rearrangement joins TRBV19 to TRBJ2-5, with D maybe TRBD2 (5 bases). The V and J ends lost 6 bases and 4 bases respectively, with 15 bases between them. Germline loops: CDR1 LNHDA, CDR2 SQIVND (reference sequence). The CDR3 has 14 residues. CDR3 loop: CASRPRTDRETQYF. The CDR3, as DNA: TGTGCCAGTAGGCCGCGGACTGACCGAGAGACCCAGTACTTC.

This clonotype has only a few counts. The V and J genes are TRBV4-3 and TRBJ2-2; 8 bases align to TRBD1. CDR1 and CDR2 (germline): LGHNA, YSLEER. The V segment lost 4 bases and the J segment 6 bases; nucleotides outside the gene matches: 4. The CDR3 has 14 amino acids. The CDR3: CASSRTDRAGELFF. The CDR3 coding sequence is TGCGCCAGCAGCCGAACGGACAGGGCCGGGGAGCTGTTTTTT.

This clonotype was seen many times. The rearrangement links TRBV12-3 or TRBV12-4 to TRBJ2-5, with 10 bases identical to TRBD2. CDR3 size: 15 residues. Trimming took 2 bases from V and 4 from J; bases not matched to a gene: 4. Here the CDR3 reads CASSLLAGVGETQYF. CDR3 coding DNA: TGTGCCAGCAGTTTACTAGCGGGAGTGGGAGAGACCCAGTACTTC.

This clonotype has a count of ten or more. The rearrangement links TRBV6-1 to TRBJ1-1, with D uncertain. This CDR3 contains 11 residues. V lost 6 bases, J lost 10 bases, and 12 bases lay in between. Germline V gives CDR1 MNHNS, CDR2 SASEGT. The CDR3 loop reads CASSAGRGAFF. The DNA for the CDR3 is TGTGCCAGCAGCGCCGGAAGAGGAGCTTTCTTT.

This clonotype was seen ten or more times. The rearrangement joins TRBV3-1 to TRBJ2-1; no clear D gene. Trimming pared 4 bases from V and 4 bases from J, leaving 8 bases between. Germline assignment: CDR1 LGHDT and CDR2 YNNKEL (reference sequence). The CDR3 runs 13 residues. CDR3 region: CASSRGDYNEQFF. The CDR3 DNA reads as TGTGCCAGCAGCCGCGGAGATTACAATGAGCAGTTCTTC.

This clonotype was detected many times. The chain combines TRBV28 with TRBJ1-5, with 7 bases matching TRBD1. The CDR3 consists of 17 residues. V lost 4 bases and J lost 4; bases outside the gene matches: 13. Germline assignment: CDR1 MDHEN and CDR2 SYDVKM. In DNA form, the CDR3 reads TGTGCCAGCAGTTCGGTATTAGACGGGACAGAAAATCAGCCCCAGCATTTT. Protein product: CASSSVLDGTENQPQHF.

This clonotype came up many times. J is TRBJ1-1 and V is TRBV19; D uncertain. The length of the CDR3 is 13 residues. CDR1 and CDR2 (germline): LNHDA, SQIVND (reference sequence). The V and J ends lost 3 bases and 7 bases respectively, with 12 bases between them. CDR3 amino acids: CASSMRRAGEAFF. Here the CDR3 DNA reads TGTGCCAGTAGTATGAGAAGGGCGGGTGAAGCTTTCTTT.

This clonotype was observed at least ten times. The rearrangement uses TRBV12-3 or TRBV12-4 and TRBJ2-1; 11 positions match TRBD2. The CDR3 has 15 residues. V was pared by 6 bases and J by 9 bases, with 10 bases of the junction left unmatched. In DNA, the CDR3 is TGTGCCAGCAGCCACTCGACTAGCGGGATTGGTGAGCAGTTCTTC. Encoded protein: CASSHSTSGIGEQFF.

This clonotype was detected many times. The V gene is TRBV5-1, the J gene TRBJ2-7; a weak D match, TRBD1 (6 bases). Germline V gene data show CDR1 as SGHRS and CDR2 as YFSETQ. This CDR3 is 13 amino acids long. Trimming took 6 bases from V and 3 from J, leaving 13 bases between them. CDR3 in DNA: TGCGCCAGCATTTGTGGGGGCTGCTACGAGCAGTACGTC. It yields the protein CASICGGCYEQYV.

This clonotype was seen at least ten times. This chain joins TRBV19 and TRBJ2-1; no reliable D call. The V end lost 3 bases, the J end lost 1 base, and 4 bases lay between the germline ends. The CDR3 contains 13 residues. Germline V CDR1 and CDR2: LNHDA, SQIVND (reference sequence). CDR3 protein: CASSIWSYNEQFF. The CDR3 coding sequence is TGTGCCAGTAGTATCTGGTCCTACAATGAGCAGTTCTTC.

This clonotype showed up many times. The chain couples TRBV2 to TRBJ2-1, with a possible D match to TRBD2 (6 bases). Trimming pared 5 bases from V and 1 base from J, leaving 21 bases between. This CDR3 is 18 amino acids long. CDR1 and CDR2 from the germline V gene are SNHLY and FYNNEI. The CDR3 loop is CASSQTQGRLVSYNEQFF. In DNA, the CDR3 is TGTGCCAGCAGTCAAACCCAAGGCCGACTAGTTTCCTACAATGAGCAGTTCTTC. Filled out from reference TRBV2 and TRBJ2-1, the complete variable domain reads EPEVTQTPSHQVTQMGQEVILRCVPISNHLYFYWYRQILGQKVEFLVSFYNNEISEKSEIFDDQFSVERPDGSNFTLKIRSTKLEDSAMYFCASSQTQGRLVSYNEQFFGPGTRLTVL.

This clonotype was detected many times. The chain recombines TRBV5-1 with TRBJ2-1; no definite D call. V lost 4 bases and J lost 0, with 8 bases in between. The CDR3 sequence is 14 residues long. The germline V gene encodes CDR1 SGHRS and CDR2 YFSETQ. The CDR3 loop reads CASSPISSYNEQFF. The DNA of the CDR3 is TGCGCCAGCAGCCCCATAAGCTCCTACAATGAGCAGTTCTTC.

This clonotype showed up many times. V and J are TRBV7-9 and TRBJ2-7; 7 nucleotides agree with TRBD1. Germline V gives CDR1 SEHNR, CDR2 FQNEAQ (reference sequence). V shed 8 bases and J 7 bases; nucleotides not matched to a gene: 8. This CDR3 has 12 residues. Written as DNA, the CDR3 is TGTGCCAGCTCTCAGGGGGTGGGGGAGCAGTACGTC. It yields the protein CASSQGVGEQYV.

This clonotype was counted ten times or more. The rearrangement links TRBV5-1 to TRBJ2-4; D might be TRBD2 (6 bases). V was cut by 9 bases and J by 1 base, with 14 bases left in between. Germline loops: CDR1 SGHRS, CDR2 YFSETQ. CDR3 length: 14 amino acids. The DNA for the CDR3 is TGCGCCACCTTTGGGGGGTCGGCCAAAAACATTCAGTACTTC. Its translation is CATFGGSAKNIQYF.

This clonotype was recorded a few times. The CDR3 here is CASSLGYGPQETQYF. The CDR3 DNA reads TGTGCCAGCAGCTTGGGCTACGGACCCCAAGAGACCCAGTACTTC. The J gene is TRBJ2-5, the V gene TRBV7-8; no clear D gene. This CDR3 is built from 15 residues. Germline V gene lookup returns CDR1 SGHVS and CDR2 FQNEAQ. V was trimmed by 3 bases and J by 1 base, leaving 12 bases between them.